This T cell receptor (beta chain) was retrieved from a study of graft-versus-host responses after intestinal transplantation. This CDR3 spans 16 amino acids. Per the germline V gene, CDR1 is MGHRA and CDR2 is YSYEKL. Trimming took 4 bases from V and 5 from J; bases not matched to a gene: 12. Produced via immunoSEQ multiplex PCR; TCRdb's table is partial and in-frame only. The sample carries more than 95,000 clones, roughly 93% recorded once. About this clone: Its antigen is unidentified.

The sample consisted of unstimulated CD8+ T cells sorted from spleen or lymph node cells, taken before intestinal transplant. The chain joins TRBV4-1 to TRBJ1-2; 8 bases are a match to TRBD1. This receptor was obtained from a human donor who received an intestinal transplant. CDR3: CASSPMSGTGFYGYTF. The CDR3, as DNA: TGCGCCAGCAGCCCCATGAGTGGGACAGGTTTTTATGGCTACACCTTC.